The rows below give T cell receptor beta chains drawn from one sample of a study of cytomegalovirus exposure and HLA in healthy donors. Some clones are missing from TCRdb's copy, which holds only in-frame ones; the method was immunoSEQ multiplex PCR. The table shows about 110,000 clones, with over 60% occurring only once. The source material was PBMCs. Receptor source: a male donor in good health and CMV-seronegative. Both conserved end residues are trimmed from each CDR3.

ASSGQKSSYNEQF,TRBV27,TRBJ2-1
ASSNKLQGKYEKLF,TRBV11-2,TRBJ1-4
ASSLMLAGPYEQY,TRBV7-9,TRBJ2-7
ASSDVGTGGAYLH,TRBV27,TRBJ1-6
ASSMRYITDTQY,TRBV19,TRBJ2-3
ASSRTGRHGYT,TRBV14,TRBJ1-2
ASTELARGGTQY,TRBV10-1,TRBJ2-5
ASRSGTMGSRGEKLF,TRBV19,TRBJ1-4
ASSLEQDEKLF,TRBV5-5,TRBJ1-4
ASSSQGLHGYT,TRBV21-1,TRBJ1-2
ASSSGINQPQH,TRBV5-1,TRBJ1-5
SVRLAGDYYEQY,TRBV29-1,TRBJ2-7
ASGGVALDTQY,TRBV9,TRBJ2-3
ASSPSGTPADTQY,TRBV28,TRBJ2-3
ASSEAGRSGQY,TRBV6-1,TRBJ2-7
ASSSRTSGRSDEQF,TRBV27,TRBJ2-1
ASSFSNSYEQY,TRBV5-1,-
ASSPAGLAKNIQY,TRBV18,TRBJ2-4
ASSDPDRPSNTGELF,TRBV14,TRBJ2-2
ASSLGTGGTYEQY,TRBV7-2,-
ASSQDTKRTEAF,TRBV18,TRBJ1-1
ASSQTGGANYGYT,TRBV9,TRBJ1-2
ASSLGQGNGYT,TRBV5-5,TRBJ1-2
ASSLSGTDYGYT,TRBV27,TRBJ1-2
ASSPRTPSGEISYEQY,TRBV7-9,TRBJ2-7
ASRLNTDTQY,TRBV19,TRBJ2-3
ASSFEAIYGYT,TRBV5-1,TRBJ1-2